This T cell receptor (beta chain) was identified during a study of T cell responses to AZD1222 COVID-19 vaccine. The germline V gene encodes CDR1 SGHNT and CDR2 YENEEA. V dropped 5 bases and J dropped 7; count of bases not matched to a gene: 2. The CDR3 spans 13 residues. Produced via immunoSEQ multiplex PCR; TCRdb's table is partial and in-frame only. The sample contains roughly 140,000 clones, roughly 90% of which appear only once. The chain joins TRBV11-3 to TRBJ1-6, with TRBD1 matching over 7 bases. This receptor was identified in an adult who received the AZD1222 COVID-19 vaccine. The sequencing used peripheral blood, collected 28 days after the second AZD1222 dose. The CDR3: CASSQGDNSPLHF. The CDR3 nucleotides are TGTGCCAGCAGCCAGGGGGACAATTCACCCCTCCACTTT. The whole variable domain, remainder taken from reference TRBV11-3 and TRBJ1-6, is EAGVVQSPRYKIIEKKQPVAFWCNPISGHNTLYWYLQNLGQGPELLIRYENEEAVDDSQLPKDRFSAERLKGVDSTLKIQPAELGDSAVYLCASSQGDNSPLHFGNGTRLTVT.